These 24 T cell receptor beta chains were sequenced from one sample in a study of blood T cell repertoires in COVID-19. Generated by immunoSEQ multiplex PCR, the TCRdb table keeps only in-frame clones and is missing some. The table has approximately 200,000 clones, over 75% seen once. Specimen: PBMCs or T cells enriched from blood (not recorded which). The receptors shown here come from a woman between 40 and 55 years old with acute COVID-19.

The chain uses TRBV10-3 and TRBJ1-6; a possible D gene is TRBD1 (6 bases). The germline V gene encodes CDR1 ENHRY and CDR2 SYGVKD. The CDR3 is 14 residues long. Trimming removed 2 bases at V and 7 bases at J, with 9 bases between. The CDR3 region has the DNA TGTGCCATCAGTGAGGTTAGGGGGAATTCACCCCTCCACTTT. Its translation: CAISEVRGNSPLHF.

The chain couples TRBV28 to TRBJ2-5; 8 nucleotides match TRBD1. The germline V gene encodes CDR1 MDHEN and CDR2 SYDVKM. CDR3 size: 14 residues. After removal of 4 bases from V and 4 bases from J, the junction contained 5 bases not matched to a gene. In DNA form, the CDR3 reads TGTGCCAGCAGTTGGGCAGGGGGCCGAGAGACCCAGTACTTC. Encoded protein: CASSWAGGRETQYF.

The chain links TRBV7-9 to TRBJ1-3; D gene unclear. V gave up 6 bases and J gave up 4 bases, with 10 bases separating them. The CDR3 totals 13 residues. Per the germline V gene, CDR1 is SEHNR and CDR2 is FQNEAQ (reference sequence). The CDR3 nucleotides read TGTGCCAGCAGGATACTCACCGGAAACACCATATATTTT. This translates into CASRILTGNTIYF.

The CDR3 loop reads CASSFWSRTDEKLFF. For the CDR3, the DNA is TGTGCCAGCAGTTTTTGGTCCCGGACTGATGAAAAACTGTTTTTT. V gene TRBV28 combines with J gene TRBJ1-4, with no clear D. The length of the CDR3 is 15 residues. V was clipped by 3 bases and J by 6 bases, with 14 bases between them. Germline V gene data show CDR1 as MDHEN and CDR2 as SYDVKM.

The genes are TRBV12-3 or TRBV12-4 and TRBJ2-5, with D maybe TRBD2 (6 bases). Trimming left V 3 bases short and J 9 bases short, with 14 bases between. The CDR3 contains 13 residues. The DNA of the CDR3 is TGTGCCAGCAGTTTGGAGACTAGTGGGGCCCAGTACTTC. Translation: CASSLETSGAQYF.

The chain couples TRBV9 to TRBJ2-2; D gene unclear. V lost 1 base and J 4 bases, leaving 8 bases between the germline ends. CDR1 and CDR2 from the germline V gene are SGDLS and YYNGEE. CDR3 length: 14 amino acids. This chain's CDR3 is CASSVLLGTGELFF. The CDR3 DNA reads TGTGCCAGCAGCGTACTACTTGGCACCGGGGAGCTGTTTTTT.

The genes are TRBV5-5 and TRBJ1-1; possible D gene TRBD1, 5 bases. CDR3 length: 13 amino acids. Trimming stripped 5 bases from V and 1 base from J, with 9 bases between. Germline CDR1 and CDR2: SGHKS and YYEKEE (reference sequence). This chain's CDR3 is CASRQTGNTEAFF. For the CDR3, the DNA is TGTGCCAGCAGACAAACAGGGAACACTGAAGCTTTCTTT.

The chain combines TRBV5-6 with TRBJ1-1; no firm D call. Trimming stripped 1 base from V and 3 bases from J, with 7 bases between. The CDR3 is 13 residues long. The germline V gene has CDR1 SGHDT and CDR2 YYEEEE. CDR3 amino acids: CASSLLDYTEAFF. As DNA, the CDR3 is TGTGCCAGCAGCTTGTTGGACTACACTGAAGCTTTCTTT.

The chain couples TRBV30 to TRBJ1-4; 8 bases match TRBD1. The CDR3 sequence is 14 residues long. With V trimmed by 0 bases and J by 7 bases, 4 bases remained unmatched. Per germline, CDR1 GTSNPN and CDR2 SVGIG (reference sequence). CDR3 sequence: CAWSVVTGAEKLFF. For the CDR3, the DNA is TGTGCCTGGAGTGTAGTGACAGGGGCTGAAAAACTGTTTTTT. Looking up the rest from reference TRBV30 and TRBJ1-4 gives the full variable domain: SQTIHQWPATLVQPVGSPLSLECTVEGTSNPNLYWYRQAAGRGLQLLFYSVGIGQISSEVPQNLSASRPQDRQFILSSKKLLLSDSGFYLCAWSVVTGAEKLFFGSGTQLSVL.

The V and J genes are TRBV7-2 and TRBJ2-5; 7 bases fit TRBD1. The junction had 9 bases not matched to a gene; V was cut back by 3 bases and J by 2 bases. Per the germline V gene, CDR1 is SGHTA and CDR2 is FQGNSA. This CDR3 contains 16 residues. The CDR3 is CASSLGFGTAQETQYF. The CDR3 coding sequence is TGTGCCAGCAGCTTGGGATTCGGGACAGCTCAAGAGACCCAGTACTTC. The full variable domain, in which reference TRBV7-2 and TRBJ2-5 provide the parts outside the CDR3, is GAGVSQSPSNKVTEKGKDVELRCDPISGHTALYWYRQSLGQGLEFLIYFQGNSAPDKSGLPSDRFSAERTGGSVSTLTIQRTQQEDSAVYLCASSLGFGTAQETQYFGPGTRLLVL.

The chain joins TRBV7-9 to TRBJ2-1, with 7 bases matching TRBD2. In germline, CDR1 is SEHNR, CDR2 FQNEAQ (reference sequence). V lost 0 bases to trimming and J lost 6 bases; unmatched junction nucleotides: 2. This CDR3 contains 14 residues. Written as DNA, the CDR3 is TGTGCCAGCAGCTTAGCGGGGACTACCAATGAGCAGTTCTTC. This codes for CASSLAGTTNEQFF.

The gene calls are TRBV7-9 and TRBJ2-3; 12 bases are a match to TRBD2. Trimming took 5 bases from V and 2 from J; bases not matched to a gene: 11. The germline V gene encodes CDR1 SEHNR and CDR2 FQNEAQ (reference sequence). This CDR3 is built from 18 residues. The CDR3 DNA follows: TGTGCCAGCAGCGTTCTAGCGGGGGGGCCCGACCCCACAGATACGCAGTATTTT. This codes for CASSVLAGGPDPTDTQYF.

The chain carries TRBV30 and TRBJ1-1, with D uncertain. The CDR3 contains 12 residues. From germline, CDR1 is GTSNPN and CDR2 SVGIG (reference sequence). Trimming took 8 bases from V and 1 from J, leaving 11 bases between them. The CDR3: CAGGHENTEAFF. The CDR3 coding sequence is TGTGCCGGAGGCCACGAGAACACTGAAGCTTTCTTT.

The chain links TRBV7-2 to TRBJ1-2; D not certain. CDR1 is SGHTA and CDR2 is FQGNSA in the germline V gene. V lost 5 bases to trimming and J lost 4 bases, with 8 bases between them. The CDR3 spans 12 residues. The CDR3 DNA reads as TGTGCCAGCAGCGCCAGTCCCTATGGCTACACCTTC. This sequence encodes CASSASPYGYTF. The entire variable domain, with the rest obtained from reference TRBV7-2 and TRBJ1-2, is as follows: GAGVSQSPSNKVTEKGKDVELRCDPISGHTALYWYRQSLGQGLEFLIYFQGNSAPDKSGLPSDRFSAERTGGSVSTLTIQRTQQEDSAVYLCASSASPYGYTFGSGTRLTVV.

The rearrangement links TRBV2 to TRBJ2-3; TRBD2 aligns across 7 bases. Germline V gene sequence: CDR1 SNHLY, CDR2 FYNNEI. After removal of 6 bases from V and 7 bases from J, the junction contained 7 bases not matched to a gene. The CDR3 spans 13 residues. For the CDR3, the DNA is TGTGCCAGCAGGGGGAGGGGCTTGAATACGCAGTATTTT. Translated: CASRGRGLNTQYF.

The J gene is TRBJ2-1, the V gene TRBV30; D may be TRBD2 (6 bases). The CDR3 contains 14 residues. Between the trimmed V and J ends, which lost 2 bases and 4 bases, there was a span of 12 bases. Germline V gene lookup returns CDR1 GTSNPN and CDR2 SVGIG (reference sequence). This CDR3 is CAWSPHAGYNEQFF. Here the CDR3 DNA reads TGTGCCTGGAGTCCCCACGCGGGATACAATGAGCAGTTCTTC. The full variable domain, rest sourced from reference TRBV30 and TRBJ2-1, is SQTIHQWPATLVQPVGSPLSLECTVEGTSNPNLYWYRQAAGRGLQLLFYSVGIGQISSEVPQNLSASRPQDRQFILSSKKLLLSDSGFYLCAWSPHAGYNEQFFGPGTRLTVL.

V and J are TRBV7-8 and TRBJ2-1, with D maybe TRBD2 (5 bases). The germline V gene encodes CDR1 SGHVS and CDR2 FQNEAQ. V lost 4 bases and J 13 bases, leaving 11 bases between the germline ends. CDR3 size: 11 residues. The chain's CDR3 is CASSSGLYQFF. In DNA, the CDR3 is TGTGCCAGCAGCTCTGGACTGTACCAGTTCTTC.

The chain recombines TRBV30 with TRBJ1-1; the D gene is possibly TRBD1 (5 bases). Germline V lookup: CDR1 GTSNPN, CDR2 SVGIG (reference sequence). The CDR3 runs 14 residues. With 0 bases removed from V and 2 bases from J, the gap between germline ends came to 10 bases. Written as DNA, the CDR3 is TGTGCCTGGAGTGTACAGGCACCTAACACTGAAGCTTTCTTT. Protein product: CAWSVQAPNTEAFF.

The chain employs TRBV11-2 and TRBJ2-2; 9 nucleotides align to TRBD2. The trim removed 2 bases at V and 4 bases at J, leaving 11 bases unmatched. There are 18 residues in the CDR3. Per germline, CDR1 SGHAT and CDR2 FQNNGV. The CDR3 protein is CASSLPPTSGTITGELFF. CDR3 DNA sequence: TGTGCCAGCAGCTTACCCCCGACTAGCGGAACTATCACCGGGGAGCTGTTTTTT.

As concerns this clone: The same CDR3 also results from other DNA sequences found in this sample. The CDR3 region is CASSRRGFVPQHF. As DNA, the CDR3 is TGTGCCAGCAGCCGGCGGGGTTTCGTGCCCCAGCATTTT. The chain combines TRBV4-2 with TRBJ1-5; D is unclear. Deletions cut 4 bases from V and 9 bases from J, with 13 bases between. This CDR3 contains 13 residues. Per germline, CDR1 LGHNA and CDR2 YNFKEQ.

This clone has a handful of counts. The chain uses TRBV30 and TRBJ2-7, with TRBD1 identical over 7 bases. Germline values: CDR1 GTSNPN, CDR2 SVGIG (reference sequence). The CDR3 spans 12 residues. V was pared by 1 base and J by 3 bases, with 0 bases of the junction left unmatched. The CDR3 bases are TGTGCCTGGAGTGGACAGGGCTACGAGCAGTACTTC. It translates to CAWSGQGYEQYF.

The V call is TRBV5-1, the J call TRBJ1-2; TRBD1 aligns across 7 bases. CDR3 size: 13 residues. Losses at the gene ends were 3 bases for V and 8 bases for J; bases not matched to a gene: 7. Germline CDR1 SGHRS, CDR2 YFSETQ. The CDR3 DNA is TGCGCCAGCAGCTCCGCAGGGGGTGGCGGCTACACCTTC. It translates to CASSSAGGGGYTF. The complete variable domain, with remaining parts taken from reference TRBV5-1 and TRBJ1-2, reads KAGVTQTPRYLIKTRGQQVTLSCSPISGHRSVSWYQQTPGQGLQFLFEYFSETQRNKGNFPGRFSGRQFSNSRSEMNVSTLELGDSALYLCASSSAGGGGYTFGSGTRLTVV.

The chain has TRBV27 and TRBJ2-7; weak D call: TRBD2 (6 bases). This CDR3 contains 18 residues. Germline lookup yields CDR1 MNHEY and CDR2 SMNVEV (reference sequence). Trimming took 0 bases from V and 3 from J, leaving 21 bases between them. The CDR3 here is CASSLSDRGTARVYEQYF. The DNA for the CDR3 is TGTGCCAGCAGTTTATCGGATCGGGGGACCGCTCGGGTCTACGAGCAGTACTTC.

This clone turned up a few times. The chain uses TRBV1 and TRBJ1-1. TRBV1 is recorded as a pseudogene. This CDR3 region has 14 residues. The CDR3 protein is CTSSLCKANIEAFF. CDR3 nucleotides: TGCACCAGCAGCCTATGCAAAGCGAACATTGAAGCTTTCTTT.